Sequencing of this TCR beta chain was carried out in a study of human T cells and chemical hapten exposure. Study as a whole: Patients, mostly women, had alopecia areata, alopecia totalis or alopecia universalis. The study, taken as a whole, reports: Donors' alopecia may make their immune response differ from healthy people's. Compared with pre-sensitization or healthy control sets, expanded TCRs clustered more.

TCRdb independently ran MiXCR on the RACE reads; one entry per CDR3 protein. The repertoire holds 300,000 to 350,000 distinct CDR3 sequences, with around 7% as singletons. This CDR3 is built from 14 residues. With 6 bases clipped from V and 6 bases from J, the junction kept 8 bases outside the gene matches. Germline CDR1 MNHEY, CDR2 SVGEGT. Time point meaning: patch test 1, 2 weeks after DPC sensitization. Stated treatment: therapeutic diphenylcyclopropenone sensitization with weekly scalp DPC. Donors, patients with alopecia ranging from 18 to 70 years old and judged suitable for DPC, provided samples. This clonotype was seen more than once but under ten times. The antigen is undetermined.

The TCR was taken from a young woman with alopecia areata. Some clones in this sample may be carry-over from other donors' samples. The rearrangement joins TRBV6-2 or TRBV6-3 to TRBJ1-1; 9 nucleotides align to TRBD1. Here the sequenced sample was whole blood, taken in connection with sensitization to the hapten diphenylcyclopropenone (DPC). CDR3: CASSWGTGYSEAFF. CDR3 sequence (DNA): TGTGCCAGCAGCTGGGGGACAGGGTACTCTGAAGCTTTCTTT.